The 27 T cell receptor beta chains presented below share a single source sample, sequenced in a study of blood T cells in healthy people across ages. PCR was performed a second time for about 7 to 12 cycles using a sample-barcoded 5' primer and a J-beta primer mix. Via MiXCR, TCRdb re-called the 5' RACE reads, giving one row per CDR3 protein. The sample lists about 630,000 distinct CDR3 sequences, more than 20% occurring once. The sample consisted of blood. The receptors here all came from a man in his 70s in good health.

This clonotype came up a few times. The CDR3 protein is CASSGLAGGHTYNEQFF. CDR3 coding DNA: TGTGCCAGCAGCGGACTAGCGGGGGGCCATACCTACAATGAGCAGTTCTTC. The rearrangement joins TRBV6-1 to TRBJ2-1, with 14 bases fitting TRBD2. V lost 6 bases to trimming and J lost 2 bases; unmatched junction nucleotides: 6. The germline V gene has CDR1 MNHNS and CDR2 SASEGT. This CDR3 has 17 residues.

Ten or more counts support this clonotype. The V call is TRBV5-1, the J call TRBJ2-1; 10 nucleotides agree with TRBD2. V was clipped by 4 bases and J by 1 base; unmatched bases: 14. This CDR3 is built from 19 residues. Germline CDR1 reads SGHRS; CDR2 reads YFSETQ. This CDR3 reads CASSRLGLAGDGSYNEQFF. As DNA, the CDR3 is TGCGCCAGCAGCCGATTAGGGCTAGCGGGAGATGGGTCCTACAATGAGCAGTTCTTC.

V and J are TRBV20-1 and TRBJ2-5; 9 bases line up with TRBD1. The J call may be mistaken, given a closer DNA end match to TRBJ2-1. The CDR3 is 14 amino acids. Per germline, CDR1 DFQATT and CDR2 SNEGSKA (reference sequence). DNA for the CDR3: TGCAGTGCGCCCCGGGACAGGGACTTAAATGAGCAGTTCTTC. It codes for CSAPRDRDLNEQFF.

J is TRBJ2-7 and V is TRBV2; D not resolved. This CDR3 has 12 amino acids. Germline CDR1 SNHLY, CDR2 FYNNEI. V lost 1 base, J lost 6 bases, and 7 bases lay in between. The CDR3 DNA sequence: TGTGCCAGCAGTGAAGGGGTGGGCGAGCAGTACTTC. Translating gives CASSEGVGEQYF.

There are a few counts of this clonotype. The V and J genes are TRBV18 and TRBJ1-5, with unresolved D. The CDR3 runs to 17 residues. With 3 bases removed from V and 0 bases from J, the gap between germline ends came to 15 bases. Per the germline V gene, CDR1 is KGHSH and CDR2 is LQKENI. The CDR3 loop reads CASSPTGGPYSNQPQHF. In DNA form, the CDR3 reads TGTGCCAGCTCACCCACGGGAGGACCTTATAGCAATCAGCCCCAGCATTTT.

This clonotype was observed a single time. The junction does not match germline at one end; this may be a read error. The V call is TRBV29-1, the J call TRBJ2-5; TRBD2 agrees at 8 bases. This CDR3 is built from 15 residues. Germline V gene lookup returns CDR1 SQVTM and CDR2 ANQGSEA. The CDR3 sequence: CGVDFRSGNSKKQYF. CDR3 in DNA: TGCGGCGTCGATTTTCGTAGCGGGAATTCTAAAAAGCAGTACTTC.

V usage is TRBV3-1 and J usage is TRBJ2-2, with 8 bases fitting TRBD2. Germline CDR1 LGHDT, CDR2 YNNKEL (reference sequence). This CDR3 region has 14 residues. J was trimmed by 7 bases and V by 4 bases; bases with no gene match: 5. The CDR3 DNA reads as TGTGCCAGCAGCCTTGGACTAGCTAACGGGGAGCTGTTTTTT. Its protein product is CASSLGLANGELFF.

CDR3 sequence: CASSQDIGKGTQYF. CDR3 coding DNA: TGTGCCAGCAGCCAAGATATAGGGAAAGGGACCCAGTACTTC. The rearrangement joins TRBV14 to TRBJ2-5; unclear D gene. The CDR3 is made up of 14 amino acids. The germline V gene encodes CDR1 SGHDN and CDR2 FVKESK. With 0 bases removed from V and 7 bases from J, the gap between germline ends came to 12 bases.

This clonotype was seen only a few times. The chain joins TRBV3-1 to TRBJ1-2; TRBD1 agrees at 8 bases. V dropped 8 bases and J dropped 4; count of bases not matched to a gene: 9. This CDR3 is built from 14 residues. Germline CDR1 reads LGHDT; CDR2 reads YNNKEL (reference sequence). CDR3 bases: TGTGCCAGCGGAAGACAGGGGTCTAGCTATGGCTACACCTTC. It codes for CASGRQGSSYGYTF.

The chain recombines TRBV7-6 with TRBJ2-7; 7 nucleotides align to TRBD2. The junction had 9 bases not matched to a gene; V was cut back by 4 bases and J by 6 bases. This CDR3 is built from 14 residues. Germline assignment: CDR1 SGHVS and CDR2 FNYEAQ. The CDR3 nucleotides read TGTGCCAGCAGCTCACCGGGACTATCTAGCGAGCAGTACTTC. Its translation: CASSSPGLSSEQYF. Together with reference TRBV7-6 and TRBJ2-7, the CDR3 gives the full variable domain: GAGVSQSPRYKVTKRGQDVALRCDPISGHVSLYWYRQALGQGPEFLTYFNYEAQQDKSGLPNDRFSAERPEGSISTLTIQRTEQRDSAMYRCASSSPGLSSEQYFGPGTRLTVT.

This clonotype was seen a few times. This rearrangement joins TRBV12-5 to TRBJ2-1; 7 bases line up with TRBD1. There are 16 residues in the CDR3. Germline assignment: CDR1 LGHNT and CDR2 FRNRAP. Germline trimming cut 7 bases from V and 6 bases from J; bases unmatched to any gene: 15. CDR3 region: CASDRDREMERNEQFF. In DNA form, the CDR3 reads TGTGCTAGTGACCGAGACAGGGAAATGGAACGCAATGAGCAGTTCTTC.

The rearrangement joins TRBV27 to TRBJ1-6; D may be TRBD1 (6 bases). Germline V gene data show CDR1 as MNHEY and CDR2 as SMNVEV (reference sequence). The germline V and J ends were trimmed by 6 bases and 4 bases, with 22 bases remaining between them. The CDR3 extends over 18 amino acids. CDR3: CASRPLGRGNRYNSPLHF. DNA for the CDR3: TGTGCCAGCAGACCCTTGGGTAGGGGGAATCGGTATAATTCACCCCTCCACTTT.

Ten or more counts support this clonotype. V and J are TRBV11-2 and TRBJ2-7; TRBD2 aligns across 15 bases. Per the germline V gene, CDR1 is SGHAT and CDR2 is FQNNGV. The CDR3 extends over 16 amino acids. V was clipped by 6 bases and J by 4 bases; unmatched bases: 7. CDR3 coding DNA: TGTGCCAGCAGGTCCGGGACTAGCGGGAGGTTGTACGAGCAGTACTTC. Translated: CASRSGTSGRLYEQYF.

The V gene is TRBV27, the J gene TRBJ2-7, with D possibly being TRBD1 (6 bases). The CDR3 runs 14 residues. Trimming pared 5 bases from V and 2 bases from J, leaving 13 bases between. Germline V gives CDR1 MNHEY, CDR2 SMNVEV (reference sequence). CDR3 coding DNA: TGTGCCAGCAGTGGATCCAGGGGACCCTACGAGCAGTACTTC. As protein: CASSGSRGPYEQYF.

This clonotype has more than one count but fewer than ten. An end of the junction differs from the germline gene, which may be a read error. V and J are TRBV12-3 or TRBV12-4 and TRBJ2-3; TRBD2 matches 7 bases. The CDR3 length is 13 residues. As DNA, the CDR3 is TGTGCCAGCAGTTTGCGGAGGGGAGGGACCCAGTACTTT. Protein: CASSLRRGGTQYF.

The J gene is TRBJ2-3, the V gene TRBV5-1; D gene uncertain. The germline V gene has CDR1 SGHRS and CDR2 YFSETQ. The V gene lost 9 bases and the J gene lost 1 base, with 9 bases spanning the gap. The length of the CDR3 is 12 residues. The CDR3 is CANSSGTDTQYF. CDR3 sequence (DNA): TGCGCCAACAGTTCTGGCACAGATACGCAGTATTTT. The whole variable domain, filled in from reference TRBV5-1 and TRBJ2-3, reads KAGVTQTPRYLIKTRGQQVTLSCSPISGHRSVSWYQQTPGQGLQFLFEYFSETQRNKGNFPGRFSGRQFSNSRSEMNVSTLELGDSALYLCANSSGTDTQYFGPGTRLTVL.

This rearrangement joins TRBV28 to TRBJ2-5; TRBD2 matches 13 bases. The J call is in doubt because the DNA end fits TRBJ2-1 better. Germline V gives CDR1 MDHEN, CDR2 SYDVKM. This CDR3 is built from 17 residues. The CDR3 coding sequence is TGTGCCAGCACGGGACTAGCGGGGCTAGAAAGCTACAATGAGCAGTTCTTC. It yields the protein CASTGLAGLESYNEQFF.

V usage is TRBV10-2 and J usage is TRBJ2-6; no reliable D call. The CDR3 is made up of 16 amino acids. V lost 7 bases and J lost 4, with 17 bases in between. Germline CDR1 WSHSY, CDR2 SAAADI. The CDR3 spells CASNPTGLPGANVLTF. The CDR3, as DNA: TGCGCCAGCAATCCGACGGGCTTACCCGGGGCCAACGTCCTGACTTTC.

V gene TRBV6-5 combines with J gene TRBJ1-6, with a possible D match to TRBD1 (5 bases). This CDR3 has 20 amino acids. Trimming cost V 0 bases and J 0 bases, with 18 bases left between them. Per the germline V gene, CDR1 is MNHEY and CDR2 is SVGAGI. This CDR3 is CASSYSTSPGGSSYNSPLHF. The CDR3 DNA follows: TGTGCCAGCAGTTACTCGACGTCTCCGGGGGGAAGCTCCTATAATTCACCCCTCCACTTT.

The chain is built from TRBV12-3 or TRBV12-4 and TRBJ2-7, with D perhaps TRBD2 (6 bases). Trimming shortened V by 6 bases and J by 7 bases, and 16 bases separated the two germline ends. This CDR3 is 13 amino acids long. The CDR3 DNA reads as TGTGCCAGCAGCTATATCCTGGGGGGAGAGCAGTACTTC. Its protein is CASSYILGGEQYF.

The chain is built from TRBV3-1 and TRBJ1-1; no clear D. In germline, CDR1 is LGHDT, CDR2 YNNKEL (reference sequence). V gave up 2 bases and J gave up 0 bases, with 4 bases separating them. The CDR3 contains 13 residues. CDR3 in DNA: TGTGCCAGCAGCCAATTGGTGAACACTGAAGCTTTCTTT. Protein sequence: CASSQLVNTEAFF.

This clonotype has at least ten counts. The chain uses TRBV24-1 and TRBJ2-5, with D tentatively TRBD1 (5 bases). Trimming cost V 9 bases and J 2 bases, with 12 bases left between them. CDR3 length: 13 amino acids. Germline CDR1 is KGHDR and CDR2 is SFDVKD. The CDR3 sequence: CATQGGRQETQYF. CDR3 DNA: TGTGCCACCCAGGGTGGACGGCAAGAGACCCAGTACTTC.

The chain carries TRBV20-1 and TRBJ2-7; D perhaps matches TRBD1 (6 bases). CDR1 is DFQATT, CDR2 SNEGSKA, per germline (reference sequence). V was clipped by 2 bases and J by 2 bases, with 13 bases between them. CDR3 size: 14 residues. The CDR3 here is CSARNPGHTYEQYF. In nucleotides, the CDR3 is TGCAGTGCTAGAAACCCGGGACACACCTACGAGCAGTACTTC.

In this sample, this clonotype turned up a few times. The rearrangement links TRBV7-2 to TRBJ2-7; no definite D call. From germline, CDR1 is SGHTA and CDR2 FQGNSA. Trimming removed 1 base from V and 3 bases from J, with 7 bases in between. The CDR3 has 13 residues. The CDR3 sequence is CASSLGSNYEQYF. In DNA form, the CDR3 reads TGTGCCAGCAGCTTAGGGTCCAACTACGAGCAGTACTTC.

A few counts support this clonotype. The chain is built from TRBV7-2 and TRBJ2-2, with 11 bases fitting TRBD2. Germline V CDR1 and CDR2: SGHTA, FQGNSA. The length of the CDR3 is 15 residues. V was clipped by 5 bases and J by 7 bases; unmatched bases: 6. CDR3 protein: CASSLLGLAVGELFF. CDR3 nucleotide sequence: TGTGCCAGCAGCCTATTGGGACTAGCGGTCGGGGAGCTGTTTTTT.

This clonotype has only a few counts. The chain joins TRBV11-2 to TRBJ1-6; the D gene is possibly TRBD1 (5 bases). V was shortened by 4 bases and J by 8 bases, with 15 bases between the two germline ends. The CDR3 sequence is 15 residues long. Germline CDR1 and CDR2: SGHAT and FQNNGV. The CDR3: CASSYPGPPYSPLHF. Here the CDR3 DNA reads TGTGCCAGCAGCTACCCGGGACCGCCGTATTCACCCCTCCACTTT.

The chain links TRBV6-2 or TRBV6-3 to TRBJ1-1; D uncertain. This CDR3 is 14 amino acids long. In germline, CDR1 is MNHEY, CDR2 SVGEGT. V was clipped by 4 bases and J by 7 bases, with 16 bases between them. The CDR3 region has the DNA TGTGCCAGCAGTTCAGGCGGTCTTTTGGTTGAAGCTTTCTTT. This sequence encodes CASSSGGLLVEAFF.